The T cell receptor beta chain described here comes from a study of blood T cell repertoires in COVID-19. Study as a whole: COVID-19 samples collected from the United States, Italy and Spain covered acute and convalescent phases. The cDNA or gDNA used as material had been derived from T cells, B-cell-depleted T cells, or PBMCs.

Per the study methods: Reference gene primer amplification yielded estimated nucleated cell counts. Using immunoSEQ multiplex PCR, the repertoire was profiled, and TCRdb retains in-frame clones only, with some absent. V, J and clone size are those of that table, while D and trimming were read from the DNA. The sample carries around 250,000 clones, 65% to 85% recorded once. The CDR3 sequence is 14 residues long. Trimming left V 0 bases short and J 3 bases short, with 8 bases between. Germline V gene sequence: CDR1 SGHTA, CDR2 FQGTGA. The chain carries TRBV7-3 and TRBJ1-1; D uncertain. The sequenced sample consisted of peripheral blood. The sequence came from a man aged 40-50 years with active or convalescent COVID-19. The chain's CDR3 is CASSLTGADTEAFF. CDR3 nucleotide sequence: TGTGCCAGCAGCTTAACGGGAGCGGACACTGAAGCTTTCTTT.